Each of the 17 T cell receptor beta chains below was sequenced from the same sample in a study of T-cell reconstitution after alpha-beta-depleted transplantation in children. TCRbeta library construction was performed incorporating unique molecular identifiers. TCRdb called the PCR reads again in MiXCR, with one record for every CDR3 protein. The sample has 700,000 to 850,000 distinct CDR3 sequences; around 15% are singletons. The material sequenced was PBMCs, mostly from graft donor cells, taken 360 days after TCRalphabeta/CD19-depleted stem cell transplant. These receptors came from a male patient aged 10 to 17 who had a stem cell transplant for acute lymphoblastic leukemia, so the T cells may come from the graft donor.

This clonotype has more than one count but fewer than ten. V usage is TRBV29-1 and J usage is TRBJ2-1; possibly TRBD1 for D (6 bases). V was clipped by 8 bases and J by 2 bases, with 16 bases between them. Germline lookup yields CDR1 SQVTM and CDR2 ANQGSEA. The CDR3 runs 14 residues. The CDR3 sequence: CSFRQVWAYNEQFF. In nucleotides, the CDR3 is TGCAGCTTTCGACAGGTTTGGGCCTACAATGAGCAGTTCTTC.

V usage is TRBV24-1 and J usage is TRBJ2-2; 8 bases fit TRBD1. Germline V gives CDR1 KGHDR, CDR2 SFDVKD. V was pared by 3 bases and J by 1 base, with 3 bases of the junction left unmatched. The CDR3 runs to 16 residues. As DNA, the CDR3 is TGTGCCACCAGTGATCGGACAGGGAAGAACACCGGGGAGCTGTTTTTT. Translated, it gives CATSDRTGKNTGELFF.

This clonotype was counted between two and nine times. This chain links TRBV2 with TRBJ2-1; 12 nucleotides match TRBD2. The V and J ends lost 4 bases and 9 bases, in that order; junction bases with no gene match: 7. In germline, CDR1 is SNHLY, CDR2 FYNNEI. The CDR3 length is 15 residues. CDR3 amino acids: CASSVGTSGLAEQFF. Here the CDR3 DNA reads TGTGCCAGCAGTGTAGGGACTAGCGGGCTTGCTGAGCAGTTCTTC. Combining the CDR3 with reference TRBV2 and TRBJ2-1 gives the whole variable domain EPEVTQTPSHQVTQMGQEVILRCVPISNHLYFYWYRQILGQKVEFLVSFYNNEISEKSEIFDDQFSVERPDGSNFTLKIRSTKLEDSAMYFCASSVGTSGLAEQFFGPGTRLTVL.

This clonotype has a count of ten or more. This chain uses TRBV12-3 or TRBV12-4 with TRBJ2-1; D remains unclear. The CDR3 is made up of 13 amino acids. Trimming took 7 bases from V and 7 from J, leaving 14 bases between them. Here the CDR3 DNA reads TGTGCCAGCACCCGACACTCTGGTAATGAGCAGTTCTTC. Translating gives CASTRHSGNEQFF.

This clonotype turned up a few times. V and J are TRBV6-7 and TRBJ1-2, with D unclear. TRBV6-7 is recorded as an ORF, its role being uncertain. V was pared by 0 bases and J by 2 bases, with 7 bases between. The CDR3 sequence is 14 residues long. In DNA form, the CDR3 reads TGTGCCAGCAGTTACTCGATCCCGAACTATGGCTACACCTTC. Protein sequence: CASSYSIPNYGYTF.

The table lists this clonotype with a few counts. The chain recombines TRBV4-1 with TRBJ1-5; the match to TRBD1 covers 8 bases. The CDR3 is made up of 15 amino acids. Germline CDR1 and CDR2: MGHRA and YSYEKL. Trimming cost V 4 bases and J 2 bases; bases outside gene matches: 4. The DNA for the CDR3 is TGCGCCAGCAGCCCAGGGGGCGGACGCAATCAGCCCCAGCATTTT. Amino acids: CASSPGGGRNQPQHF.

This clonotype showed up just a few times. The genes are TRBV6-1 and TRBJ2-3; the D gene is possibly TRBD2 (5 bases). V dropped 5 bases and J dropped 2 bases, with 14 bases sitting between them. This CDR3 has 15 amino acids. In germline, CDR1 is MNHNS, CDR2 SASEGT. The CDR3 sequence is CASSTHSGFTDTQYF. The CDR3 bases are TGTGCCAGCAGTACCCACTCGGGGTTCACAGATACGCAGTATTTT.

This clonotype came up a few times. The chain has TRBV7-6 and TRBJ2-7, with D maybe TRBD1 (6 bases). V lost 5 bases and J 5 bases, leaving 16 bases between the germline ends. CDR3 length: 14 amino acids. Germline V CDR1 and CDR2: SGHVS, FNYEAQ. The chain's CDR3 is CASSRDNERDEQYF. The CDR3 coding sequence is TGTGCCAGCAGCCGGGACAACGAGAGGGACGAGCAGTACTTC.

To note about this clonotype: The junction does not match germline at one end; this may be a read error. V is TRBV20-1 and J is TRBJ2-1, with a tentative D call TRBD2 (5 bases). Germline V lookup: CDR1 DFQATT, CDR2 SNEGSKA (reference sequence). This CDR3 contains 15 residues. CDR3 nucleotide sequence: TGCAGTGCAAGAGGGATTTTCGGGATCGACAATGAGCAGTTCTTC. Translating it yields CSARGIFGIDNEQFF.

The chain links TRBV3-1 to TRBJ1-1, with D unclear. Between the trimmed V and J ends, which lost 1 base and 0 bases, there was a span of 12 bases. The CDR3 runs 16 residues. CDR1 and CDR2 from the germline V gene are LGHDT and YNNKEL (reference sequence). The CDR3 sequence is CASSQGVRTMNTEAFF. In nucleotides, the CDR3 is TGTGCCAGCAGCCAAGGCGTGAGGACCATGAACACTGAAGCTTTCTTT.

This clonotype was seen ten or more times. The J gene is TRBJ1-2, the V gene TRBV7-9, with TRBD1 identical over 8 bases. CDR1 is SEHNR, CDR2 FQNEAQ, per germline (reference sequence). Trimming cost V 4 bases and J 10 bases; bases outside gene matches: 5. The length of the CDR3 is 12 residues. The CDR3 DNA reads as TGTGCCAGCAGCTACGGACAGGGACTCTACACCTTC. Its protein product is CASSYGQGLYTF.

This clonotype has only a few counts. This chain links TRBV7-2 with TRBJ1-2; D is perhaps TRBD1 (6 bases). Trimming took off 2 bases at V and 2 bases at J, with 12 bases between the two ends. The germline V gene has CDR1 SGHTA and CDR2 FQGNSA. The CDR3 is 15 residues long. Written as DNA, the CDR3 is TGTGCCAGCAGCTTAAGTGGACAGTCCAACTATGGCTACACCTTC. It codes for CASSLSGQSNYGYTF. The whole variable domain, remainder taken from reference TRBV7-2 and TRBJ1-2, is GAGVSQSPSNKVTEKGKDVELRCDPISGHTALYWYRQSLGQGLEFLIYFQGNSAPDKSGLPSDRFSAERTGGSVSTLTIQRTQQEDSAVYLCASSLSGQSNYGYTFGSGTRLTVV.

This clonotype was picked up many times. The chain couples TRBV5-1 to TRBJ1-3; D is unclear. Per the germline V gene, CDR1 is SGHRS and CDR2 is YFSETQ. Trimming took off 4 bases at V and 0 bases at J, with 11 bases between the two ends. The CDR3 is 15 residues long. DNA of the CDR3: TGCGCCAGCAGCCTGGAGTTCGCCTCTGGAAACACCATATATTTT. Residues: CASSLEFASGNTIYF.

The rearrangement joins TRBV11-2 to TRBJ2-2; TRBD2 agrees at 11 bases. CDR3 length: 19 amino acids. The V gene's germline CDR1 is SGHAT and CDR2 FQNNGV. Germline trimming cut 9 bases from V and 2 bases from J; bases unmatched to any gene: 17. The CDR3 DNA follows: TGTGCCAGGAGGGAATGGACTAGCGGGCGACTCCTTAACACCGGGGAGCTGTTTTTT. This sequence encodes CARREWTSGRLLNTGELFF.

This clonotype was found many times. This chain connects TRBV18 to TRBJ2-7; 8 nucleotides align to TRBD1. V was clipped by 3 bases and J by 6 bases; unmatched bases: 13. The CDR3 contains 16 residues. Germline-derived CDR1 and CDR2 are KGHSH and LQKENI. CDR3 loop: CASSPTRQGLISEQYF. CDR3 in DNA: TGTGCCAGCTCACCGACCCGACAGGGGTTAATTAGCGAGCAGTACTTC.

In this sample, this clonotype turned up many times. CDR3 protein: CASRRTSGTNTGELFF. For the CDR3, the DNA is TGTGCCAGCAGGCGGACTAGCGGGACGAACACCGGGGAGCTGTTTTTT. The chain uses TRBV2 and TRBJ2-2; TRBD2 matches 12 bases. From germline, CDR1 is SNHLY and CDR2 FYNNEI. The ends lost 6 bases at V and 0 bases at J; junction bases unmatched: 2. The CDR3 is made up of 16 amino acids.

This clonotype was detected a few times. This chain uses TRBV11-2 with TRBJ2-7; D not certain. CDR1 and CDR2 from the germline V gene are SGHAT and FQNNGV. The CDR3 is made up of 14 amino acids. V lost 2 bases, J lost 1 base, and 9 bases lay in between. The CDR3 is CASSLMLRSYEQYF. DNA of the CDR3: TGTGCCAGCAGCTTAATGCTGCGGTCCTACGAGCAGTACTTC.